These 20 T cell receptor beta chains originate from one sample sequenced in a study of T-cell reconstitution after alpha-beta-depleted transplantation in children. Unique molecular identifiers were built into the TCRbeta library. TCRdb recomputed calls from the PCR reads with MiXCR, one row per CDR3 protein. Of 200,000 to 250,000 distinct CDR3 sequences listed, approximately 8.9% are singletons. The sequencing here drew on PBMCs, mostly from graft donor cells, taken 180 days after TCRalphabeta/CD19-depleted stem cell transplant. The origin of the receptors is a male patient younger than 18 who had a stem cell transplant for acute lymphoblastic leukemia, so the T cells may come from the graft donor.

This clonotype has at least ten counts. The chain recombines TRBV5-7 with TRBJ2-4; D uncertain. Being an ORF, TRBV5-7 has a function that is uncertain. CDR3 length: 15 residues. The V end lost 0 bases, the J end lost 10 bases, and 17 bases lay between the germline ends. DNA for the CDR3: TGTGCCAGCAGCTTGGATTCGGCAGGTCTCTTGATTCAGTACTTC. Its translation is CASSLDSAGLLIQYF.

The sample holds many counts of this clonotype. CDR3 nucleotides: TGCAGTGCTAGAGATACAGCCCGTAATGAAAAACTGTTTTTT. Protein sequence: CSARDTARNEKLFF. The gene calls are TRBV20-1 and TRBJ1-4; D remains unclear. The CDR3 contains 14 residues. Germline CDR1 DFQATT, CDR2 SNEGSKA (reference sequence). With 0 bases removed from V and 4 bases from J, the gap between germline ends came to 9 bases.

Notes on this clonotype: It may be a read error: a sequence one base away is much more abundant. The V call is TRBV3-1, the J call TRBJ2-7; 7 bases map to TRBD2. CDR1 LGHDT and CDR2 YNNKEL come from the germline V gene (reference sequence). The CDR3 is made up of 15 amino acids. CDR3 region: CACSQVLRETYEQYF. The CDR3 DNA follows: TGTGCCTGCAGCCAAGTTCTGCGGGAGACCTACGAGCAGTACTTC.

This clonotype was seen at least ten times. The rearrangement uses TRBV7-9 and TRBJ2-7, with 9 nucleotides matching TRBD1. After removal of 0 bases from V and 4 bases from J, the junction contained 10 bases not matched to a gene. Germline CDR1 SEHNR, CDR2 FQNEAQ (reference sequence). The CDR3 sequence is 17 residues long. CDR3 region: CASSLAEGTGKRYEQYF. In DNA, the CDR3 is TGTGCCAGCAGCTTAGCGGAAGGGACAGGGAAGAGGTACGAGCAGTACTTC.

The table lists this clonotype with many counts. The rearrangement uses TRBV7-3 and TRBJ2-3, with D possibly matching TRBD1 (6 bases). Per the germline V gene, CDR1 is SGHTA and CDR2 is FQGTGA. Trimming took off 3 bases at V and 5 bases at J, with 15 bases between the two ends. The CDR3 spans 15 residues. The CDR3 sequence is CASSLGQGPRDTQYF. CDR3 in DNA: TGTGCCAGCAGCTTGGGTCAGGGGCCAAGAGATACGCAGTATTTT. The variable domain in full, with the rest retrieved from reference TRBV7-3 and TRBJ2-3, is GAGVSQTPSNKVTEKGKYVELRCDPISGHTALYWYRQSLGQGPEFLIYFQGTGAADDSGLPNDRFFAVRPEGSVSTLKIQRTERGDSAVYLCASSLGQGPRDTQYFGPGTRLTVL.

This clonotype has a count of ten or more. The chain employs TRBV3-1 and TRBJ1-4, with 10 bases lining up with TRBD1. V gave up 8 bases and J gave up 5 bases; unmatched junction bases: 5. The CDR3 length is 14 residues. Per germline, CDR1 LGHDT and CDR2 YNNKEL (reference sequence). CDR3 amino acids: CASRRGQGNEKLFF. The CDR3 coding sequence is TGTGCCAGCCGCCGGGGACAGGGGAATGAAAAACTGTTTTTT. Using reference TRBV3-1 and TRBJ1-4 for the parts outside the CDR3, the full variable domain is DTAVSQTPKYLVTQMGNDKSIKCEQNLGHDTMYWYKQDSKKFLKIMFSYNNKELIINETVPNRFSPKSPDKAHLNLHINSLELGDSAVYFCASRRGQGNEKLFFGSGTQLSVL.

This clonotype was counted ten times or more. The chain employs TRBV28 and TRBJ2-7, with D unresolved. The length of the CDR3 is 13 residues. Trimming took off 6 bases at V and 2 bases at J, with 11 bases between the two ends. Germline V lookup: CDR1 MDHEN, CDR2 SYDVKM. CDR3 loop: CASSSGPPYEQYF. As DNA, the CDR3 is TGTGCCAGCAGCTCCGGGCCACCCTACGAGCAGTACTTC.

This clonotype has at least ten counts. As DNA, the CDR3 is TGTGCCAGCAGTTTAAGTGGTGGGGGTGAAGCTTTCTTT. Translating gives CASSLSGGGEAFF. The rearrangement joins TRBV12-3 or TRBV12-4 to TRBJ1-1; possible D gene TRBD1, 5 bases. The CDR3 totals 13 residues. Trimming took off 2 bases at V and 7 bases at J, with 11 bases between the two ends.

CDR3 sequence: CSPLAPSGSPGEQFF. In DNA, the CDR3 is TGCAGTCCACTAGCCCCTAGCGGGAGCCCCGGTGAGCAGTTCTTC. This chain links TRBV20-1 with TRBJ2-1; 10 bases match TRBD2. This CDR3 is 15 amino acids long. Trimming removed 8 bases from V and 9 bases from J; junction bases left unmatched: 16. Germline V gene sequence: CDR1 DFQATT, CDR2 SNEGSKA (reference sequence).

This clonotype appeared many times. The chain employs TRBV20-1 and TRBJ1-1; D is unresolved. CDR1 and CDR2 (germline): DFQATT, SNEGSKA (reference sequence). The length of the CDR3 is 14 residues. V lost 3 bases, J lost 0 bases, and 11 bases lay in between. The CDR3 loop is CSARGGHMNTEAFF. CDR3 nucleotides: TGCAGTGCTAGGGGCGGGCACATGAACACTGAAGCTTTCTTT.

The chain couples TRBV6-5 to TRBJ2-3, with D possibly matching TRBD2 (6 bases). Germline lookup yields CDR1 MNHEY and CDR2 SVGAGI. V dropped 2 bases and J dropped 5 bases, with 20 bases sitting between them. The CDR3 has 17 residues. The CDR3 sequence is CASSYGTPIPYRDTQYF. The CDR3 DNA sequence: TGTGCCAGCAGTTACGGGACTCCAATACCATACCGAGATACGCAGTATTTT.

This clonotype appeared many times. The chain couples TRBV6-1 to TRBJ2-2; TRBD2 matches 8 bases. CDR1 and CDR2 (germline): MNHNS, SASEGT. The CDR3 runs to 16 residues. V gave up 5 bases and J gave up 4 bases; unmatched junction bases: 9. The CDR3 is CASSWKRERSTGELFF. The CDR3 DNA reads TGTGCCAGCAGTTGGAAGCGGGAGAGAAGCACCGGGGAGCTGTTTTTT.

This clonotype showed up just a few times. The CDR3 loop reads CATSTAGVYEQYF. The CDR3 DNA reads TGTGCCACCAGCACGGCGGGGGTCTACGAGCAGTACTTC. The V call is TRBV15, the J call TRBJ2-7; 7 bases line up with TRBD2. This CDR3 has 13 residues. In germline, CDR1 is LNHNV, CDR2 YYDKDF (reference sequence). Trimming cost V 4 bases and J 3 bases; bases outside gene matches: 3.

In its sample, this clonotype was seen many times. The CDR3 here is CSARDGAGVGNTEAFF. The CDR3 DNA sequence: TGCAGTGCTAGAGATGGGGCAGGGGTCGGGAACACTGAAGCTTTCTTT. The V gene is TRBV20-1, the J gene TRBJ1-1, with D tentatively TRBD1 (6 bases). CDR1 DFQATT and CDR2 SNEGSKA come from the germline V gene (reference sequence). The CDR3 extends over 16 amino acids. V was trimmed by 0 bases and J by 1 base, leaving 15 bases between them.

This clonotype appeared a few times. The chain's CDR3 is CASSHRAGEETQYF. The CDR3, as DNA: TGTGCCAGCAGCCACCGGGCAGGAGAAGAGACCCAGTACTTC. The V and J genes are TRBV5-4 and TRBJ2-5; D remains unclear. V was clipped by 4 bases and J by 3 bases, with 13 bases between them. The CDR3 runs 14 residues. In germline, CDR1 is SGHNT, CDR2 YYREEE (reference sequence).

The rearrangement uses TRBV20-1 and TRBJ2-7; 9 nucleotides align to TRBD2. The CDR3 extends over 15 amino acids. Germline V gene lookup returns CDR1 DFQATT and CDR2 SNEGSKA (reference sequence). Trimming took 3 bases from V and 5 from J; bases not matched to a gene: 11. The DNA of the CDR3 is TGCAGTGCTAGTAAGGGCCCTAGCGGGAACCACGAGCAGTACTTC. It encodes CSASKGPSGNHEQYF.

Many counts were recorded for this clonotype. CDR3 sequence reads: CASSLLESYGYTF. CDR3 in DNA: TGTGCCAGCAGTTTATTGGAGTCCTATGGCTACACCTTC. V usage is TRBV28 and J usage is TRBJ1-2, with unresolved D. There are 13 residues in the CDR3. Per the germline V gene, CDR1 is MDHEN and CDR2 is SYDVKM. The V gene lost 1 base and the J gene lost 4 bases, with 7 bases spanning the gap.

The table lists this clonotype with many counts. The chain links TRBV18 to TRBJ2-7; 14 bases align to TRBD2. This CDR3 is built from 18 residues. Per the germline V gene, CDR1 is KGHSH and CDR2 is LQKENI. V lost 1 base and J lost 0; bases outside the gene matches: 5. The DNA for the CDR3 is TGTGCCAGCTCACCACGACTAGCGGGAGGGAACGGCTCCTACGAGCAGTACTTC. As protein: CASSPRLAGGNGSYEQYF.

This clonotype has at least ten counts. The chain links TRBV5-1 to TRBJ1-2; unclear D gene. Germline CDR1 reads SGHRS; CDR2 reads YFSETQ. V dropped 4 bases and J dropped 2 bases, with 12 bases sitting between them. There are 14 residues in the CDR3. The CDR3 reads CASSGIGPNYGYTF. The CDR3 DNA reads TGCGCCAGCAGCGGGATAGGGCCGAACTATGGCTACACCTTC.

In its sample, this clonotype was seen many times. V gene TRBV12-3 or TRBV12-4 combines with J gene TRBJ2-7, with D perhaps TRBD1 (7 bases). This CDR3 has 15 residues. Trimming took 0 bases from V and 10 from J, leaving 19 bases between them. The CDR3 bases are TGTGCCAGCAGTTTAGCCCCGACGGGAGACAGGGCCCAGTACTTC. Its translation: CASSLAPTGDRAQYF.